This TCR beta chain was recovered during a study of beta chain features in type 1 diabetes. Study as a whole: Sorted cells examined across all samples numbered around 100 million.

The sequenced template was cDNA made from the entire isolated RNA. Here immunoSEQ multiplex PCR was the method, and the copy in TCRdb shows in-frame clones only, minus some. This table has 200,000 to 250,000 clones, 7.5% to 10% appearing once. Germline V lookup: CDR1 GTSNPN, CDR2 SVGIG (reference sequence). Trimming stripped 1 base from V and 2 bases from J, with 7 bases between. The CDR3 length is 13 residues. Overall study findings and caveats: A possible short-template PCR bias applies equally to patients and controls.

Concerning this clone: Antigen: not known.

Input material: naive CD4+ T cells from blood. This chain uses TRBV30 with TRBJ2-3; D is unclear. The receptor was derived from a woman aged 18-29 years in good health. The CDR3, as DNA: TGTGCCTGGAGTGGGCAGGACACAGATACGCAGTATTTT. This sequence encodes CAWSGQDTDTQYF. Complete variable domain (other parts from reference TRBV30 and TRBJ2-3): SQTIHQWPATLVQPVGSPLSLECTVEGTSNPNLYWYRQAAGRGLQLLFYSVGIGQISSEVPQNLSASRPQDRQFILSSKKLLLSDSGFYLCAWSGQDTDTQYFGPGTRLTVL.